Below, 24 T cell receptor beta chains from the same sample are listed, as sequenced in a study of blood T cell repertoires in COVID-19. Profiling relied on immunoSEQ multiplex PCR, and the TCRdb table lists in-frame clones only, not all of them. The sample gives 100,000 to 150,000 clones, over 75% of which show up once; less than 4.5% is in the top ten. Sequencing was done on a sample of peripheral blood. The source is a woman aged 55-69 years with acute or convalescent COVID-19.

The chain links TRBV3-1 (or the pseudogene TRBV3-2) to TRBJ1-4; maybe TRBD1 (5 bases). This CDR3 comprises 17 residues. Germline V lookup: CDR1 LGHDT, CDR2 YNNKEL (reference sequence). V was pared by 1 base and J by 6 bases, with 18 bases between. In nucleotides, the CDR3 is TGTGCCAGCAGCCAAGTCAGGACCGGCCGGGGGTATGAAAAACTGTTTTTT. It specifies CASSQVRTGRGYEKLFF.

V gene TRBV9 combines with J gene TRBJ2-7, with 10 bases identical to TRBD2. Germline V gene lookup returns CDR1 SGDLS and CDR2 YYNGEE. This CDR3 comprises 15 residues. Trimming at V came to 0 bases and at J to 3 bases, leaving 3 bases not matched to a gene. This CDR3 is CASSVASGRGYEQYF. The CDR3 bases are TGTGCCAGCAGCGTAGCCAGCGGGAGGGGCTACGAGCAGTACTTC. The full variable domain, its missing parts supplied by reference TRBV9 and TRBJ2-7, is DSGVTQTPKHLITATGQRVTLRCSPRSGDLSVYWYQQSLDQGLQFLIQYYNGEERAKGNILERFSAQQFPDLHSELNLSSLELGDSALYFCASSVASGRGYEQYFGPGTRLTVT.

This clone was counted only a few times. The CDR3 region is CASSPIGGYGTDTQYF. The CDR3 bases are TGTGCCAGCAGCCCCATTGGGGGGTACGGCACAGATACGCAGTATTTT. The chain links TRBV7-6 to TRBJ2-3, with a weak D call TRBD2 (6 bases). V was trimmed by 5 bases and J by 1 base, leaving 16 bases between them. The germline V gene encodes CDR1 SGHVS and CDR2 FNYEAQ. This CDR3 has 16 residues. Filled out from reference TRBV7-6 and TRBJ2-3, the complete variable domain reads GAGVSQSPRYKVTKRGQDVALRCDPISGHVSLYWYRQALGQGPEFLTYFNYEAQQDKSGLPNDRFSAERPEGSISTLTIQRTEQRDSAMYRCASSPIGGYGTDTQYFGPGTRLTVL.

The rearrangement links TRBV10-2 to TRBJ2-1, with TRBD2 identical over 11 bases. The CDR3 loop spans 14 amino acids. The germline V gene encodes CDR1 WSHSY and CDR2 SAAADI. With 4 bases clipped from V and 8 bases from J, the junction kept 4 bases outside the gene matches. The CDR3: CASSGLAGIDEQFF. In DNA, the CDR3 is TGCGCCAGCAGTGGACTAGCGGGAATAGATGAGCAGTTCTTC.

The chain is built from TRBV30 and TRBJ1-6, with D unresolved. Germline CDR1 GTSNPN, CDR2 SVGIG (reference sequence). The CDR3 is 14 amino acids. Trimming removed 3 bases at V and 7 bases at J, with 13 bases between. The CDR3 protein is CAWRLEGVNSPLHF. The DNA for the CDR3 is TGTGCCTGGAGATTGGAGGGCGTCAATTCACCCCTCCACTTT. Filled out from reference TRBV30 and TRBJ1-6, the complete variable domain reads SQTIHQWPATLVQPVGSPLSLECTVEGTSNPNLYWYRQAAGRGLQLLFYSVGIGQISSEVPQNLSASRPQDRQFILSSKKLLLSDSGFYLCAWRLEGVNSPLHFGNGTRLTVT.

The CDR3 DNA reads TGTGCTAGTGCCTCCCCGCCGGATGAAAAACTGTTTTTT. Its translation: CASASPPDEKLFF. This chain connects TRBV12-5 to TRBJ1-4, with D unclear. The germline CDR1 and CDR2 sequences are LGHNT and FRNRAP. CDR3 size: 13 residues. V shed 7 bases and J shed 6 bases, with 12 bases lying between them.

V and J are TRBV6-6 and TRBJ1-4; D unresolved. This CDR3 has 12 residues. In germline, CDR1 is MNHNY, CDR2 SVGAGI (reference sequence). V was cut by 8 bases and J by 7 bases, with 11 bases left in between. The CDR3 reads CASYTPGEKLFF. In DNA, the CDR3 is TGTGCCAGCTATACCCCAGGTGAAAAACTGTTTTTT.

The V gene is TRBV7-8, the J gene TRBJ1-2, with TRBD1 identical over 8 bases. CDR3 size: 15 residues. J lost 8 bases, V lost 2 bases, and 10 bases had no gene match. Germline V gene sequence: CDR1 SGHVS, CDR2 FQNEAQ. CDR3 sequence: CASSLQTGGIGGYTF. CDR3 nucleotides: TGTGCCAGCAGCTTACAAACAGGGGGTATCGGGGGCTACACCTTC.

The chain couples TRBV5-6 to TRBJ2-3, with a possible D match to TRBD1 (5 bases). This CDR3 comprises 14 residues. With 2 bases removed from V and 6 bases from J, the gap between germline ends came to 13 bases. Per germline, CDR1 SGHDT and CDR2 YYEEEE. The CDR3 protein is CASSLLGPADTQYF. The CDR3 nucleotides read TGTGCCAGCAGCTTATTGGGGCCTGCCGATACGCAGTATTTT.

The V call is TRBV14, the J call TRBJ2-3; 14 bases fit TRBD2. The CDR3 spans 17 residues. V lost 4 bases to trimming and J lost 2 bases; unmatched junction nucleotides: 5. The V gene's germline CDR1 is SGHDN and CDR2 FVKESK. For the CDR3, the DNA is TGTGCCAGCAGCCTGAGGACTAGCGGGAGGCTCACAGATACGCAGTATTTT. As protein: CASSLRTSGRLTDTQYF. The whole variable domain, filled in from reference TRBV14 and TRBJ2-3, reads EAGVTQFPSHSVIEKGQTVTLRCDPISGHDNLYWYRRVMGKEIKFLLHFVKESKQDESGMPNNRFLAERTGGTYSTLKVQPAELEDSGVYFCASSLRTSGRLTDTQYFGPGTRLTVL.

The chain joins TRBV7-2 to TRBJ2-3, with 10 bases lining up with TRBD2. Trimming at V came to 5 bases and at J to 2 bases, leaving 13 bases not matched to a gene. The CDR3 covers 18 residues. From germline, CDR1 is SGHTA and CDR2 FQGNSA. CDR3 residues: CASSPGGSSGRATDTQYF. The CDR3 DNA follows: TGTGCCAGCAGCCCAGGGGGGTCTAGCGGGAGAGCCACAGATACGCAGTATTTT.

The rearrangement uses TRBV7-8 and TRBJ2-1; 7 bases agree with TRBD2. The V gene end was trimmed by 1 base and the J gene end by 4 bases; junction bases not matched to a gene: 7. Germline V gives CDR1 SGHVS, CDR2 FQNEAQ. The CDR3 contains 16 residues. Here the CDR3 DNA reads TGTGCCAGCAGCTTAGGGGCTAGCGGCAGATACAATGAGCAGTTCTTC. The encoded protein is CASSLGASGRYNEQFF.

V gene TRBV19 combines with J gene TRBJ2-7; TRBD2 aligns across 7 bases. V was clipped by 1 base and J by 2 bases; unmatched bases: 5. The CDR3 loop spans 15 amino acids. Germline loops: CDR1 LNHDA, CDR2 SQIVND (reference sequence). The CDR3 DNA reads as TGTGCCAGTAGTATAGGTCGGGAGGCCGCCTACGAGCAGTACTTC. Protein: CASSIGREAAYEQYF.

The V and J genes are TRBV5-6 and TRBJ2-5, with a tentative D call TRBD1 (5 bases). CDR1 and CDR2 from the germline V gene are SGHDT and YYEEEE. V was cut by 5 bases and J by 5 bases, with 10 bases left in between. This CDR3 has 12 residues. The CDR3 sequence: CASSPGQETQYF. Here the CDR3 DNA reads TGTGCCAGCAGTCCAGGGCAGGAGACCCAGTACTTC.

The CDR3 sequence is CASSQEAAGGQETQYF. CDR3 sequence (DNA): TGTGCCAGCAGCCAAGAGGCGGCAGGGGGGCAAGAGACCCAGTACTTC. The rearrangement joins TRBV3-1 (or the pseudogene TRBV3-2) to TRBJ2-5, with a weak D call TRBD1 (7 bases). This CDR3 spans 16 amino acids. Germline CDR1 LGHDT, CDR2 YNNKEL (reference sequence). Trimming left V 0 bases short and J 2 bases short, with 13 bases between.

The rearrangement uses TRBV6-6 and TRBJ1-1; 7 nucleotides line up with TRBD1. The CDR3 totals 18 residues. Trimming cost V 5 bases and J 2 bases; bases outside gene matches: 17. The V gene's germline CDR1 is MNHNY and CDR2 SVGAGI (reference sequence). DNA for the CDR3: TGTGCCAGCAGTCCAAGGAGGGGGCAAGGTGATCCAAACACTGAAGCTTTCTTT. The encoded protein is CASSPRRGQGDPNTEAFF.

This clone was seen a few times. This chain joins TRBV29-1 and TRBJ2-7; 15 nucleotides line up with TRBD2. The V gene's germline CDR1 is SQVTM and CDR2 ANQGSEA. With 4 bases clipped from V and 5 bases from J, the junction kept 6 bases outside the gene matches. There are 15 residues in the CDR3. The chain's CDR3 is CSVGTSGRGSDEQYF. As DNA, the CDR3 is TGCAGCGTTGGGACTAGCGGGAGGGGAAGCGACGAGCAGTACTTC.

The chain employs TRBV23-1 and TRBJ2-7, with D perhaps TRBD1 (6 bases). TRBV23-1 is an ORF, and what it does is uncertain. V was shortened by 6 bases and J by 4 bases, with 16 bases between the two germline ends. There are 14 residues in the CDR3. Here the CDR3 reads CASSQPTGNYEQYV. As DNA, the CDR3 is TGCGCCAGCAGCCAACCGACAGGTAATTACGAGCAGTACGTC.

The rearrangement links TRBV6-5 to TRBJ1-4; D is unclear. The length of the CDR3 is 15 residues. Trimming removed 4 bases at V and 0 bases at J, with 9 bases between. CDR1 MNHEY and CDR2 SVGAGI come from the germline V gene. The chain's CDR3 is CASSSDFPTNEKLFF. Written as DNA, the CDR3 is TGTGCCAGCAGTTCAGACTTTCCAACTAATGAAAAACTGTTTTTT.

The V and J genes are TRBV28 and TRBJ2-4, with 11 bases aligning to TRBD1. From germline, CDR1 is MDHEN and CDR2 SYDVKM. The J segment lost 10 bases and the V segment lost 2 bases, leaving 10 bases of the junction unmatched. This CDR3 contains 16 residues. The CDR3 DNA reads as TGTGCCAGCAGTTTAACGCACCCGGGACAGGGGGGAATTCAGTACTTC. The encoded protein is CASSLTHPGQGGIQYF.

This chain uses TRBV19 with TRBJ1-2; the match to TRBD1 covers 9 bases. V was clipped by 9 bases and J by 6 bases; unmatched bases: 8. Germline V CDR1 and CDR2: LNHDA, SQIVND (reference sequence). This CDR3 is 13 amino acids long. CDR3 sequence reads: CASGDRDSDGYTF. CDR3 DNA: TGTGCCAGCGGGGACAGGGACAGCGATGGCTACACCTTC.

This clone was detected only once. This rearrangement joins TRBV30 to TRBJ1-5; unclear D gene. Per the germline V gene, CDR1 is GTSNPN and CDR2 is SVGIG (reference sequence). V lost 0 bases to trimming and J lost 3 bases, with 6 bases between them. This CDR3 contains 13 residues. The CDR3 nucleotides read TGTGCCTGGAGTGTAAGAGCCAATCAGCCCCAGCATTTT. Amino acid sequence: CAWSVRANQPQHF.

This rearrangement joins TRBV25-1 to TRBJ2-5, with 9 bases that match TRBD2. This CDR3 contains 15 residues. Germline-derived CDR1 and CDR2 are MGHDK and SYGVNS. Trimming cost V 4 bases and J 8 bases; bases outside gene matches: 11. The CDR3 region is CASSGSGSRMDTQYF. The CDR3, as DNA: TGTGCCAGCAGTGGTAGCGGGAGCCGGATGGATACCCAGTACTTC.

This rearrangement joins TRBV10-3 to TRBJ1-1, with D maybe TRBD1 (6 bases). From germline, CDR1 is ENHRY and CDR2 SYGVKD. The CDR3 covers 14 residues. V lost 6 bases and J lost 6, with 17 bases in between. Here the CDR3 DNA reads TGTGCCATCAGCACCGAGACAGGAGGCTCTGAAGCTTTCTTT. Translated, it gives CAISTETGGSEAFF.